This TCR beta chain was recovered during a study of blood T cells in healthy people across ages. As for the study in general: Capture via template switching afforded approximately one barcoded beta molecule per two T cells.

It was with a sample-barcoded 5' primer and a J-beta primer mix that a second PCR of roughly 7 to 12 cycles was run. TCRdb passed the 5' RACE reads through MiXCR, listing each CDR3 protein once. The table records 600,000 to 1,000,000 distinct CDR3 sequences, over 45% of them present only once. General study findings and limits: The fall in TCR beta diversity per million T cells was roughly linear with age.

V gave up 4 bases and J gave up 10 bases; unmatched junction bases: 14. This CDR3 spans 14 amino acids. Germline V lookup: CDR1 SGHRS, CDR2 YFSETQ. Each donor had approximately 10 milliliters of peripheral blood drawn. Per individual sample, total RNA of at least 5 micrograms was extracted. This clonotype was seen more than once but under ten times. Its antigen is currently unknown. The source material was blood. The chain employs TRBV5-1 and TRBJ2-7, with 7 bases aligning to TRBD1. The receptor comes from a young man in good health. CDR3 nucleotides: TGCGCCAGCAGCATTCCGGGACAGCATAGTACCCAGTACTTC. It is translated as CASSIPGQHSTQYF.